Below, 2 T cell receptor beta chains from the same sample are listed, as sequenced in a study of OX40 agonist ivuxolimab in advanced cancers. Sequencing used immunoSEQ multiplex PCR; TCRdb keeps in-frame clones, though not all of them. The repertoire has tens of thousands of clones, approximately 91% of them found once; the top ten carry approximately 0.3%. The sample in question was CD4+ or CD8+ T cells sorted from blood, obtained in a trial of the OX40 agonist ivuxolimab. The receptors originated from an adult with an advanced solid tumor such as melanoma, head and neck, liver or kidney cancer.

The DNA of the CDR3 is TGCGCCAGCAGCTTAACTACTAGCGGGAGCGAGACCCAGTACTTC. Translation: CASSLTTSGSETQYF. V is TRBV5-1 and J is TRBJ2-5; 11 bases fit TRBD2. Germline CDR1 reads SGHRS; CDR2 reads YFSETQ. V gave up 2 bases and J gave up 5 bases; unmatched junction bases: 5. The CDR3 is made up of 15 amino acids.

The chain links TRBV27 to TRBJ1-2; 7 bases map to TRBD1. CDR1 is MNHEY, CDR2 SMNVEV, per germline (reference sequence). V lost 3 bases and J lost 6; bases outside the gene matches: 4. The CDR3 spans 13 residues. The CDR3: CASSFIGGDGYTF. In nucleotides, the CDR3 is TGTGCCAGCAGTTTTATAGGGGGCGATGGCTACACCTTC.